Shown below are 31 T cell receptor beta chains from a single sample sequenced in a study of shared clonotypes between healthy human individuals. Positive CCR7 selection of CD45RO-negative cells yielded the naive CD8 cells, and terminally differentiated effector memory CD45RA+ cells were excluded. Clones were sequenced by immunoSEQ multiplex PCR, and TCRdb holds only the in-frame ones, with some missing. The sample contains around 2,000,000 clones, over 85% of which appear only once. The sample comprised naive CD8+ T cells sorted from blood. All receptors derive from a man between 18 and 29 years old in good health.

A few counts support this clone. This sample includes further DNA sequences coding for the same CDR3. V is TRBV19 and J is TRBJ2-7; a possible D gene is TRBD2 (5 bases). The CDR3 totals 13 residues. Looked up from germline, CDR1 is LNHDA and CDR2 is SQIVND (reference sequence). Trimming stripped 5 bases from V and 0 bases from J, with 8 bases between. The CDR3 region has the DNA TGTGCCAGTAGTCCCGGGGTCTCCTACGAGCAGTACTTC. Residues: CASSPGVSYEQYF.

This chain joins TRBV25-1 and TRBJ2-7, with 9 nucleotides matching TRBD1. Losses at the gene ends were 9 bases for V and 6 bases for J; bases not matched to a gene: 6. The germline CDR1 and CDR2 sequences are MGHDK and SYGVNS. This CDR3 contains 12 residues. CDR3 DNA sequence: TGTGCCAGTAGGGACAGGGCGGCCGAGCAGTACTTC. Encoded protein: CASRDRAAEQYF.

This CDR3 is CASSQVGLVVDTQYF. The CDR3 DNA reads as TGTGCCAGCAGTCAGGTGGGCCTAGTGGTAGATACGCAGTATTTT. This chain uses TRBV7-9 with TRBJ2-3; D unresolved. The germline V gene has CDR1 SEHNR and CDR2 FQNEAQ (reference sequence). V lost 6 bases and J lost 5, with 18 bases in between. The CDR3 spans 15 residues.

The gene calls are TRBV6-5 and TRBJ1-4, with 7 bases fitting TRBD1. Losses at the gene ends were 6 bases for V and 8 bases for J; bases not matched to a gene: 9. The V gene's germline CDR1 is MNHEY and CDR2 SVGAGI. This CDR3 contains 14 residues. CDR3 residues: CASSPETGLEKLFF. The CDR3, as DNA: TGTGCCAGCAGCCCCGAGACAGGGTTAGAAAAACTGTTTTTT.

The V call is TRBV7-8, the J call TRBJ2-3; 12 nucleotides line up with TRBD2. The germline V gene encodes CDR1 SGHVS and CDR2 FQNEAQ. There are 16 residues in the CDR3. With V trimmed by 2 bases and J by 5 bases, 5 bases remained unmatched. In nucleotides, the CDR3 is TGTGCCAGCAGCTTAACTTCGGGACTAGCGGGAGATACGCAGTATTTT. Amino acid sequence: CASSLTSGLAGDTQYF.

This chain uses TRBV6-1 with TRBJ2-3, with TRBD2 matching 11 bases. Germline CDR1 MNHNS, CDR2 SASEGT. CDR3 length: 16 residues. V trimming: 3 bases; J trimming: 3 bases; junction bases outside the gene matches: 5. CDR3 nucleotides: TGTGCCAGCAGTGAGAACCCTAGCGGGGGGACAGATACGCAGTATTTT. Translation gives CASSENPSGGTDTQYF.

CDR3 protein: CASSLQGANVLTF. CDR3 coding DNA: TGTGCCAGCAGCTTACAGGGAGCCAACGTCCTGACTTTC. V usage is TRBV7-9 and J usage is TRBJ2-6; D might be TRBD1 (5 bases). V was pared by 2 bases and J by 7 bases, with 6 bases between. Germline V gene sequence: CDR1 SEHNR, CDR2 FQNEAQ (reference sequence). This CDR3 comprises 13 residues.

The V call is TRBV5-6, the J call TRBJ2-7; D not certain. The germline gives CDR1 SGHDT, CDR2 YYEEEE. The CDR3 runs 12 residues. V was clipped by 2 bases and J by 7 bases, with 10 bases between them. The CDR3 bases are TGTGCCAGCAGCTTTCTTGGGCGTGAGCAGTACTTC. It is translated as CASSFLGREQYF.

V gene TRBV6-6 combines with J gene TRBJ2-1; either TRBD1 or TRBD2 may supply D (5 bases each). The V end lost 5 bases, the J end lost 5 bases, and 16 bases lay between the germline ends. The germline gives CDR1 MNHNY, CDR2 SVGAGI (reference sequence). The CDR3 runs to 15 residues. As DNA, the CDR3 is TGTGCCAGCAGTCTCCGGGACGGCCCCCACAATGAGCAGTTCTTC. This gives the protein CASSLRDGPHNEQFF.

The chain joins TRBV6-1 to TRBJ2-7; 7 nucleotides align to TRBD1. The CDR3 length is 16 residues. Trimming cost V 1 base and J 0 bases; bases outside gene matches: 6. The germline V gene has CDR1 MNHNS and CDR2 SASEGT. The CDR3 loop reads CASSEDVGTVSYEQYF. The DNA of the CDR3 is TGTGCCAGCAGTGAAGATGTTGGGACAGTCTCCTACGAGCAGTACTTC.

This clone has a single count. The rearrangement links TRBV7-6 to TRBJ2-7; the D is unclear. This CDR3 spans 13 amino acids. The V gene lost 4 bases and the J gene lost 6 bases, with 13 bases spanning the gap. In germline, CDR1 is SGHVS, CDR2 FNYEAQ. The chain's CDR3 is CASSSMLTGEQYF. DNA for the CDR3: TGTGCCAGCAGCTCTATGCTAACGGGCGAGCAGTACTTC.

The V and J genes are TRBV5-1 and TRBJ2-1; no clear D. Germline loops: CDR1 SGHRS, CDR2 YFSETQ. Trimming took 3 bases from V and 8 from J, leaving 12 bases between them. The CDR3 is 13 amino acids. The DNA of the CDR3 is TGCGCCAGCAGCTCGGACGTTGTGTATGAGCAGTTCTTC. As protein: CASSSDVVYEQFF.

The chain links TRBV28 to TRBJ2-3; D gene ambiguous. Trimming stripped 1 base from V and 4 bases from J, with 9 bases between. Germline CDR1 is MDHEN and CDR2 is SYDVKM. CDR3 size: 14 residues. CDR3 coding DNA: TGTGCCAGCAGTTTATTCGCGAGGTCAGATACGCAGTATTTT. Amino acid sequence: CASSLFARSDTQYF.

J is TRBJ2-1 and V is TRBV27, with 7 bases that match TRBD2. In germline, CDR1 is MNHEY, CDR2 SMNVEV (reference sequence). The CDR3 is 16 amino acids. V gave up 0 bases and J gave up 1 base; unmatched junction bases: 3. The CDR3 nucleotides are TGTGCCAGCAGTTTATCCCCGGGACTATCCTACAATGAGCAGTTCTTC. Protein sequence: CASSLSPGLSYNEQFF.

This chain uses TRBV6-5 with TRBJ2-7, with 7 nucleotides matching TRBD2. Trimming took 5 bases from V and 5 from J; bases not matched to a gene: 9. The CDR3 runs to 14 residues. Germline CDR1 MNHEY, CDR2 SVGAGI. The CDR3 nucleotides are TGTGCCAGCAGTCTGGGAGGGCCTAACCACGAGCAGTACTTC. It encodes CASSLGGPNHEQYF.

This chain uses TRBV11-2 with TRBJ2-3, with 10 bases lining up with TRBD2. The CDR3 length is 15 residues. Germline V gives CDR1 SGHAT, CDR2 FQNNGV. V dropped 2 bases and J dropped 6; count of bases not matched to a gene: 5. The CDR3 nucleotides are TGTGCCAGCAGCTTAAGTACTAGCGGGACTGATACGCAGTATTTT. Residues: CASSLSTSGTDTQYF.

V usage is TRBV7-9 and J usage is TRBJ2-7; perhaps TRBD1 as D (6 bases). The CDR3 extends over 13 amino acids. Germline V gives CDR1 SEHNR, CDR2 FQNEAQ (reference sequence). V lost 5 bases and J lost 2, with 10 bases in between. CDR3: CASSARDTYEQYF. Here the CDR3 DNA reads TGTGCCAGCAGCGCGAGGGACACCTACGAGCAGTACTTC.

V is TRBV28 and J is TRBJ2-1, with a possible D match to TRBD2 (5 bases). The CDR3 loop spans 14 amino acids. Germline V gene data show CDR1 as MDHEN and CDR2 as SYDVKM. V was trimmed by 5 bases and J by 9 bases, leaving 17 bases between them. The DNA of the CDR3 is TGTGCCAGCAGTCCGTCCCCACTCACTAGTGAGCAGTTCTTC. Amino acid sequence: CASSPSPLTSEQFF.

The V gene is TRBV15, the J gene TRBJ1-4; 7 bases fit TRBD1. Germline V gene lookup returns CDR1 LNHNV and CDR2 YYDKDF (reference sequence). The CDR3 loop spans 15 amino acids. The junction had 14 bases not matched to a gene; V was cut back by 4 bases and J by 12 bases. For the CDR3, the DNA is TGTGCCACCAGCACCCTAATACAGGGGTTCGGGGAACTGTTTTTT. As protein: CATSTLIQGFGELFF. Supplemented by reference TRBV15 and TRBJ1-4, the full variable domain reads DAMVIQNPRYQVTQFGKPVTLSCSQTLNHNVMYWYQQKSSQAPKLLFHYYDKDFNNEADTPDNFQSRRPNTSFCFLDIRSPGLGDTAMYLCATSTLIQGFGELFFGSGTQLSVL.

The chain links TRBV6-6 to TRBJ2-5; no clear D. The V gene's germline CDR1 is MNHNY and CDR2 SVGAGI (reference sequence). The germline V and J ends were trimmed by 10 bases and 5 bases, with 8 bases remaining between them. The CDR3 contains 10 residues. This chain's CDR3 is CATRSETQYF. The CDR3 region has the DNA TGTGCCACACGATCTGAGACCCAGTACTTC.

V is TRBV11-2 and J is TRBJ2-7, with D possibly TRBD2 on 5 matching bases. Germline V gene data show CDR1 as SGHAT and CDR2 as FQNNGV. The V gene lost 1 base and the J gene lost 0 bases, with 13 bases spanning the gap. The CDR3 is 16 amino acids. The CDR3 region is CASSLGIPGSSYEQYF. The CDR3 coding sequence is TGTGCCAGCAGCTTAGGGATCCCGGGGTCCTCCTACGAGCAGTACTTC.

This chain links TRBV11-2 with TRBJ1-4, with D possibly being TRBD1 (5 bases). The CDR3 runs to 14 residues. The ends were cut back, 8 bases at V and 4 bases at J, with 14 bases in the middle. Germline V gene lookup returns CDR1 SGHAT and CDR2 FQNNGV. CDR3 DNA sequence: TGTGCCAGCGGAGAGGGACCTTATAATGAAAAACTGTTTTTT. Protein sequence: CASGEGPYNEKLFF.

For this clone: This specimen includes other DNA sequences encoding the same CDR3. The CDR3 here is CASSLSGGPYNEQFF. CDR3 DNA sequence: TGCGCCAGCAGCTTGTCGGGGGGCCCCTACAATGAGCAGTTCTTC. This rearrangement joins TRBV5-1 to TRBJ2-1; D is possibly TRBD2 (7 bases). Per the germline V gene, CDR1 is SGHRS and CDR2 is YFSETQ. The CDR3 covers 15 residues. The V end lost 1 base, the J end lost 2 bases, and 10 bases lay between the germline ends. Drawing the rest from reference TRBV5-1 and TRBJ2-1, the complete variable domain is KAGVTQTPRYLIKTRGQQVTLSCSPISGHRSVSWYQQTPGQGLQFLFEYFSETQRNKGNFPGRFSGRQFSNSRSEMNVSTLELGDSALYLCASSLSGGPYNEQFFGPGTRLTVL.

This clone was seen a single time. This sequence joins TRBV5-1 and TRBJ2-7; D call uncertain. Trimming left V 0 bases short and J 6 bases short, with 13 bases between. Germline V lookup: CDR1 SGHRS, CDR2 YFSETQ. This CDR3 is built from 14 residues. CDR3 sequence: CASSLAGNPFEQYF. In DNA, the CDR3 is TGCGCCAGCAGCTTGGCGGGCAACCCATTCGAGCAGTACTTC. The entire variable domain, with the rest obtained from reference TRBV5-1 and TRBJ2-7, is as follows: KAGVTQTPRYLIKTRGQQVTLSCSPISGHRSVSWYQQTPGQGLQFLFEYFSETQRNKGNFPGRFSGRQFSNSRSEMNVSTLELGDSALYLCASSLAGNPFEQYFGPGTRLTVT.

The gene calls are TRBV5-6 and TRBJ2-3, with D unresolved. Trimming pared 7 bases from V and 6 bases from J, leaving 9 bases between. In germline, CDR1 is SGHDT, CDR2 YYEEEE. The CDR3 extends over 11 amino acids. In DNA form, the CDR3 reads TGTGCCAGCGGCCCGACGGATACGCAGTATTTT. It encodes CASGPTDTQYF.

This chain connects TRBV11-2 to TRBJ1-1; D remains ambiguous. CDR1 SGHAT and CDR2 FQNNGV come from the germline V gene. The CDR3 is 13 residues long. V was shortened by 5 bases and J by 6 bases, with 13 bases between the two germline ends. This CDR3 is CASSPLARPEAFF. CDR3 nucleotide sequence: TGTGCCAGCAGCCCCCTCGCCAGGCCTGAAGCTTTCTTT.

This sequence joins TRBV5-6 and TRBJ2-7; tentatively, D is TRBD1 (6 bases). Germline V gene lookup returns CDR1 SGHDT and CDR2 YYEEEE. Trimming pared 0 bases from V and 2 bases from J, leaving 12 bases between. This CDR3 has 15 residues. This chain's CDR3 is CASSLATGSAYEQYF. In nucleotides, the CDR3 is TGTGCCAGCAGCTTGGCCACAGGGTCAGCCTACGAGCAGTACTTC.

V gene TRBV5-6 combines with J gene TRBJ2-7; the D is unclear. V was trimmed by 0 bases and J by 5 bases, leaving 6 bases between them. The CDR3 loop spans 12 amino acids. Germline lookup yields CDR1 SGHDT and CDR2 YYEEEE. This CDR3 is CASSLEPNEQYF. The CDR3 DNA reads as TGTGCCAGCAGCTTGGAGCCGAACGAGCAGTACTTC.

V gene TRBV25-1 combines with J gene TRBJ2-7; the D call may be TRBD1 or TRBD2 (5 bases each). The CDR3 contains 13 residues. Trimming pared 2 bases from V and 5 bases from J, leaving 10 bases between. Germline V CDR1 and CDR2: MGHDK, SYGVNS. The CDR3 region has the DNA TGTGCCAGCAGTGAAACCATGGGGGACGAGCAGTACTTC. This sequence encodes CASSETMGDEQYF.

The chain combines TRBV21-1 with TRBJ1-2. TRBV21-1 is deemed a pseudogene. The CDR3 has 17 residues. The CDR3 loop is CASSSLTSPKAPYGYTF. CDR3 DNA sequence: TGTGCCAGCAGCAGCCTAACCTCGCCTAAGGCGCCGTATGGCTACACCTTC.

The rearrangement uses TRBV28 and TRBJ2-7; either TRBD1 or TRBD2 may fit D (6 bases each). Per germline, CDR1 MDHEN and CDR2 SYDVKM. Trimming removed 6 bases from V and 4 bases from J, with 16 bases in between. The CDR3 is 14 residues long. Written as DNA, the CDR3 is TGTGCCAGCAGCCTGTGGGGGGCCGGGTACGAGCAGTACTTC. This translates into CASSLWGAGYEQYF.